One and the same sample provided the 23 T cell receptor beta chains below, sequenced in a study of blood T cell repertoires in COVID-19. This table comes from immunoSEQ multiplex PCR, and its TCRdb copy is limited to in-frame clones, with some not included. The table has around 300,000 clones, 89% seen once. Sequenced material: peripheral blood. Receptors were obtained from a man aged 50-59 years with acute or convalescent COVID-19.

J is TRBJ1-6 and V is TRBV6-6, with D tentatively TRBD1 (6 bases). This CDR3 region has 15 residues. V shed 2 bases and J shed 8 bases, with 13 bases lying between them. Germline lookup yields CDR1 MNHNY and CDR2 SVGAGI (reference sequence). The DNA of the CDR3 is TGTGCCAGCAGTTACCCCGAGACAGGACATTCACCCCTCCACTTT. Protein sequence: CASSYPETGHSPLHF.

The chain recombines TRBV19 with TRBJ1-1; D is undetermined. V was shortened by 9 bases and J by 0 bases, with 5 bases between the two germline ends. The CDR3 loop spans 11 amino acids. Germline-derived CDR1 and CDR2 are LNHDA and SQIVND (reference sequence). CDR3 coding DNA: TGTGCCAGCCTTTTGAACACTGAAGCTTTCTTT. It specifies CASLLNTEAFF.

The chain carries TRBV7-8 and TRBJ1-2; 9 nucleotides match TRBD1. The CDR3 has 14 residues. The germline gives CDR1 SGHVS, CDR2 FQNEAQ. After removal of 1 base from V and 5 bases from J, the junction contained 2 bases not matched to a gene. The CDR3 here is CASSLGTGEYGYTF. The CDR3 bases are TGTGCCAGCAGCTTAGGGACAGGGGAATATGGCTACACCTTC.

This chain links TRBV6-4 with TRBJ1-1; TRBD1 aligns across 8 bases. The CDR3 runs to 13 residues. V was clipped by 8 bases and J by 3 bases; unmatched bases: 5. Germline assignment: CDR1 MRHNA and CDR2 SNTAGT. CDR3: CASATDRDTEAFF. CDR3 DNA: TGTGCCAGCGCCACGGACAGGGACACTGAAGCTTTCTTT.

This clone was observed at least ten times. The rearrangement uses TRBV5-1 and TRBJ2-2; 10 bases map to TRBD2. The CDR3 length is 20 residues. Germline V gives CDR1 SGHRS, CDR2 YFSETQ. V trimming: 3 bases; J trimming: 4 bases; junction bases outside the gene matches: 18. The CDR3 loop is CASSSLMSAGGTRSTGELFF. Written as DNA, the CDR3 is TGCGCCAGCAGCTCCTTGATGTCAGCGGGGGGGACTAGATCCACCGGGGAGCTGTTTTTT.

This chain uses TRBV2 with TRBJ1-5, with D maybe TRBD1 (5 bases). Deletions cut 10 bases from V and 1 base from J, with 11 bases between. Germline V gene data show CDR1 as SNHLY and CDR2 as FYNNEI. This CDR3 is 13 amino acids long. CDR3 nucleotide sequence: TGTGCCATTGGGGGGGAAAGCAATCAGCCCCAGCATTTT. This translates into CAIGGESNQPQHF.

This clone was detected once. The V and J genes are TRBV15 and TRBJ2-7; the D is unclear. Germline CDR1 LNHNV, CDR2 YYDKDF (reference sequence). The CDR3 consists of 15 residues. Trimming removed 1 base from V and 1 base from J, with 11 bases in between. DNA for the CDR3: TGTGCCACCAGCAGAGGGGCTGGAATATCCTACGAGCAGTACTTC. This translates into CATSRGAGISYEQYF.

V gene TRBV3-1 (or the pseudogene TRBV3-2) combines with J gene TRBJ1-3, with 10 positions matching TRBD1. Trimming cost V 4 bases and J 3 bases; bases outside gene matches: 3. CDR1 is LGHDT, CDR2 YNNKEL, per germline (reference sequence). The CDR3 contains 15 residues. CDR3 DNA sequence: TGTGCCAGCAGCCCGGACAGGGGGGGTGGAAACACCATATATTTT. Its protein product is CASSPDRGGGNTIYF.

The chain links TRBV6-5 to TRBJ1-2, with 11 bases that match TRBD1. There are 15 residues in the CDR3. Germline CDR1 reads MNHEY; CDR2 reads SVGAGI. J was trimmed by 1 base and V by 5 bases; bases with no gene match: 3. The CDR3 nucleotides are TGTGCCAGCAGTCACGGGACAGGGGGTAACTATGGCTACACCTTC. Translation: CASSHGTGGNYGYTF.

The V call is TRBV7-2, the J call TRBJ2-2; TRBD2 agrees at 8 bases. CDR3 length: 15 amino acids. Germline V gives CDR1 SGHTA, CDR2 FQGNSA. With V trimmed by 5 bases and J by 7 bases, 9 bases remained unmatched. CDR3 loop: CASSRNGGAGGELFF. CDR3 DNA sequence: TGTGCCAGCAGCAGAAACGGGGGGGCTGGCGGGGAGCTGTTTTTT.

V is TRBV28 and J is TRBJ1-1; D remains unclear. The CDR3 covers 11 residues. V was trimmed by 8 bases and J by 3 bases, leaving 7 bases between them. Germline V gene lookup returns CDR1 MDHEN and CDR2 SYDVKM. CDR3 loop: CASLLYTEAFF. In DNA, the CDR3 is TGTGCCAGCTTGCTATACACTGAAGCTTTCTTT.

This chain uses TRBV20-1 with TRBJ2-3; D ambiguous. The germline V gene encodes CDR1 DFQATT and CDR2 SNEGSKA (reference sequence). The ends were cut back, 6 bases at V and 7 bases at J, with 11 bases in the middle. The CDR3 runs to 11 residues. CDR3 residues: CSADNRNTQYF. In DNA form, the CDR3 reads TGCAGTGCAGACAACCGTAATACGCAGTATTTT.

The gene calls are TRBV5-4 and TRBJ2-7, with unresolved D. CDR3 length: 13 residues. Trimming took off 0 bases at V and 3 bases at J, with 7 bases between the two ends. Germline CDR1 is SGHNT and CDR2 is YYREEE (reference sequence). The CDR3 nucleotides are TGTGCCAGCAGCTTGGCGGCAGGCTACGAGCAGTACTTC. Amino acid sequence: CASSLAAGYEQYF.

This clone was recorded only once. This chain uses TRBV11-3 with TRBJ2-7, with 10 bases identical to TRBD2. V trimming: 1 base; J trimming: 2 bases; junction bases outside the gene matches: 2. Germline CDR1 reads SGHNT; CDR2 reads YENEEA. The CDR3 spans 15 residues. In DNA, the CDR3 is TGTGCCAGCAGCTTAGTAGCGGGGGGCACCTACGAGCAGTACTTC. It translates to CASSLVAGGTYEQYF.

This rearrangement joins TRBV2 to TRBJ1-1; D gene unclear. Trimming stripped 0 bases from V and 0 bases from J, with 11 bases between. Germline values: CDR1 SNHLY, CDR2 FYNNEI. The CDR3 is made up of 16 amino acids. In DNA form, the CDR3 reads TGTGCCAGCAGTGAAGCTCCCACTGTAATGAACACTGAAGCTTTCTTT. Protein sequence: CASSEAPTVMNTEAFF.

V is TRBV12-3 or TRBV12-4 and J is TRBJ2-1; D is uncertain. The V and J ends lost 6 bases and 7 bases respectively, with 10 bases between them. CDR3 length equals 12 residues. The CDR3 nucleotides read TGTGCCAGCAGCATCTCCCAGAATGAGCAGTTCTTC. It encodes CASSISQNEQFF.

The V and J genes are TRBV10-1 and TRBJ2-7; D possibly corresponds to TRBD1 (6 bases). Trimming stripped 0 bases from V and 6 bases from J, with 18 bases between. The germline gives CDR1 WNHNN, CDR2 SYGVQD (reference sequence). The CDR3 is 16 residues long. The CDR3 coding sequence is TGCGCCAGCAGTGAGTCGGACAGAGGAGACCTTTCCGAGCAGTACTTC. Protein: CASSESDRGDLSEQYF.

V is TRBV27 and J is TRBJ2-7; 9 positions match TRBD1. V lost 6 bases, J lost 7 bases, and 7 bases stayed unmatched. Germline-derived CDR1 and CDR2 are MNHEY and SMNVEV (reference sequence). The CDR3 runs 13 residues. CDR3 sequence reads: CASRTGGLGEQYF. Here the CDR3 DNA reads TGTGCCAGCAGGACAGGGGGGCTCGGGGAGCAGTACTTC.

The chain uses TRBV21-1 and TRBJ1-1. TRBV21-1 constitutes a pseudogene. CDR3 length: 15 amino acids. CDR3 coding DNA: TGTGCCAGCAGGCCCCGCGGGGGATTGAACACTGAAGCTTTCTTT. Protein sequence: CASRPRGGLNTEAFF.

The chain carries TRBV4-1 and TRBJ1-5; D not resolved. V lost 0 bases, J lost 6 bases, and 12 bases lay in between. Germline CDR1 MGHRA, CDR2 YSYEKL. There are 15 residues in the CDR3. CDR3 in DNA: TGCGCCAGCAGCCAAGAAGGGCGGGCCGCTCAGCCCCAGCATTTT. Its translation: CASSQEGRAAQPQHF.

Here the CDR3 DNA reads TGTGCCAGCAGCCAAGTGGCAGGCTCTGGAAACACCATATATTTT. As protein: CASSQVAGSGNTIYF. The chain uses TRBV14 and TRBJ1-3; D ambiguous. This CDR3 region has 15 residues. V lost 1 base and J 0 bases, leaving 7 bases between the germline ends. The germline CDR1 and CDR2 sequences are SGHDN and FVKESK.

The CDR3: CASSRTFISGGPTGELFF. The DNA of the CDR3 is TGTGCCAGCAGTCGAACCTTTATTTCGGGGGGGCCCACCGGGGAGCTGTTTTTT. The chain recombines TRBV27 with TRBJ2-2; TRBD2 matches at 8 bases. J gave up 4 bases and V 5 bases, and 15 bases lay outside the gene matches. The CDR3 has 18 amino acids. From germline, CDR1 is MNHEY and CDR2 SMNVEV (reference sequence).

The CDR3 nucleotides are TGCGCCAGCCGACTAGGATACAATGAGCAGTTCTTC. It codes for CASRLGYNEQFF. The rearrangement uses TRBV5-1 and TRBJ2-1; D is perhaps TRBD2 (6 bases). V shed 7 bases and J shed 4 bases, with 9 bases lying between them. The V gene's germline CDR1 is SGHRS and CDR2 YFSETQ. This CDR3 spans 12 amino acids.